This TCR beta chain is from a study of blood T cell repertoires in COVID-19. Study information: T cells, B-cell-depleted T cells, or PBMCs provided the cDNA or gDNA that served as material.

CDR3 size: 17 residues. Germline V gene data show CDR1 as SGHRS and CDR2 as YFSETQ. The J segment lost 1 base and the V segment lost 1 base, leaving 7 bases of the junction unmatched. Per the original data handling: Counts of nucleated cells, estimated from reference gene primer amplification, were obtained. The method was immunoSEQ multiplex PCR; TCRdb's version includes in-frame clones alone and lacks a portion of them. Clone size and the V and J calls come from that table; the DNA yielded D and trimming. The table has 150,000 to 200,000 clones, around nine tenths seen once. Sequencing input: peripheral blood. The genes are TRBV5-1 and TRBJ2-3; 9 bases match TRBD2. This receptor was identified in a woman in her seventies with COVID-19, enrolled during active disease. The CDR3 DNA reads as TGCGCCAGCAGCTTGTTGCGGGGGGGCCGGGGCACAGATACGCAGTATTTT. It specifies CASSLLRGGRGTDTQYF.